This T cell receptor (beta chain) was obtained from a study of cytomegalovirus exposure and HLA in healthy donors. Study details: An earlier analysis found 120 million or so unique TCR beta sequences from around 180 million T cells.

Trimming cost V 5 bases and J 0 bases; bases outside gene matches: 8. The length of the CDR3 is 16 residues. Germline lookup yields CDR1 SEHNR and CDR2 FQNEAQ (reference sequence). Amplification used 60 Vbeta primers and 13 Jbeta primers. TCRdb keeps only in-frame clones here, not all; method: immunoSEQ multiplex PCR. Among approximately 170,000 clones, roughly four fifths were seen once, and the ten largest hold around 3.3%. The receptor was isolated from a woman aged 25 to 39 in good health and CMV-seropositive. The rearrangement links TRBV7-9 to TRBJ2-7, with TRBD1 matching over 9 bases. Sequenced material: PBMCs. CDR3 region: CASSNGQGMSSYEQYF. The CDR3 bases are TGTGCCAGCAGCAACGGACAGGGGATGAGCTCCTACGAGCAGTACTTC. Full variable domain (missing parts from reference TRBV7-9 and TRBJ2-7): DTGVSQNPRHKITKRGQNVTFRCDPISEHNRLYWYRQTLGQGPEFLTYFQNEAQLEKSRLLSDRFSAERPKGSFSTLEIQRTEQGDSAMYLCASSNGQGMSSYEQYFGPGTRLTVT.